This T cell receptor beta chain stems from a study of T cell responses to AZD1222 COVID-19 vaccine. Overall study results and limits: Donors in the cohort were predominantly white British and more often female, and clonal diversity was possibly underestimated. The study found vaccine-associated CD4 TCRs spanning spike, dominant at 160-218 and 743-854.

Germline CDR1 and CDR2: SGHKS and YYEKEE (reference sequence). CDR3 length: 17 residues. With 5 bases removed from V and 5 bases from J, the gap between germline ends came to 23 bases. Sequencing used immunoSEQ multiplex PCR; TCRdb keeps in-frame clones, though not all of them. The sample records some 130,000 clones, more than 75% being singletons. The table lists this clone with a few counts. Its antigen is currently unknown. The chain links TRBV5-5 to TRBJ2-1; D is uncertain. The source was peripheral blood, collected 28 days after the second AZD1222 dose. This clonotype was sampled from an adult who received the AZD1222 COVID-19 vaccine. CDR3 sequence reads: CASSYDPYPAQNNEQFF. The CDR3 region has the DNA TGTGCCAGCAGTTACGACCCCTACCCCGCCCAAAACAATGAGCAGTTCTTC. Filled out from reference TRBV5-5 and TRBJ2-1, the complete variable domain reads DAGVTQSPTHLIKTRGQQVTLRCSPISGHKSVSWYQQVLGQGPQFIFQYYEKEERGRGNFPDRFSARQFPNYSSELNVNALLLGDSALYLCASSYDPYPAQNNEQFFGPGTRLTVL.